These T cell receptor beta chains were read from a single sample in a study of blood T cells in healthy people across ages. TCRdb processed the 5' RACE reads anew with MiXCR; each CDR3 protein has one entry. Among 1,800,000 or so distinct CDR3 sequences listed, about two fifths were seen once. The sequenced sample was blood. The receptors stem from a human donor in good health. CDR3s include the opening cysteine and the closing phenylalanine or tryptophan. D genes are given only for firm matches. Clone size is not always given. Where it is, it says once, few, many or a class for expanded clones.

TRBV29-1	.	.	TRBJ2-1	CSVEVRVYEQFF	TGCAGCGTTGAAGTAAGGGTTTATGAGCAGTTCTTC
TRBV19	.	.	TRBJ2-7	CASSIGRGTYEQYF	TGTGCCAGTAGTATTGGTAGGGGTACCTACGAGCAGTACTTC
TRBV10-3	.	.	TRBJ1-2	CAISVSGERYGYTF	TGTGCCATCAGTGTTTCGGGGGAGAGGTATGGCTACACCTTC
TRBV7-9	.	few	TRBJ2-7	CASSLVHAGPDSYEQYF	TGTGCCAGCAGCTTAGTTCATGCAGGACCCGACTCCTACGAGCAGTACTTC
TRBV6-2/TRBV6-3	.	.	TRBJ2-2	CASSYGGTGELFF	TGTGCCAGCAGTTATGGGGGTACCGGGGAGCTGTTTTTT
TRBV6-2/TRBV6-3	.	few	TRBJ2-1	CASSINSYNEQFF	TGTGCCAGCAGCATTAACTCCTACAATGAGCAGTTCTTC
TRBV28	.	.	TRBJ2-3	CASSLVSPGTDTQYF	TGTGCCAGCAGTTTAGTTTCGCCGGGCACAGATACGCAGTATTTT
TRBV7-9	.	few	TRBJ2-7	CASSPPGAGKSYEQYF	TGTGCCAGCAGCCCACCCGGGGCTGGGAAGTCCTACGAGCAGTACTTC
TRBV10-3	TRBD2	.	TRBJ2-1	CAISSSGGAVSYNEQFF	TGTGCCATCAGCAGTAGCGGGGGGGCCGTTTCGTACAATGAGCAGTTCTTC
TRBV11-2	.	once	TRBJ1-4	CASSLGVGRGELFF	TGTGCCAGCAGCTTAGGTGTGGGGCGGGGTGAACTGTTTTTT
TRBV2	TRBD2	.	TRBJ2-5	CASSILAGGQETQYF	TGTGCCAGCAGTATCCTAGCGGGGGGACAAGAGACCCAGTACTTC
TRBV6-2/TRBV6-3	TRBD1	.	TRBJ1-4	CASSSTRDRDEKLFF	TGTGCCAGCAGTTCCACTCGGGACAGGGATGAAAAACTGTTTTTT
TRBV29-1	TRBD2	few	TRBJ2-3	CSQTGGLDTDTQYF	TGCAGTCAGACGGGGGGGCTTGACACAGATACGCAGTATTTT
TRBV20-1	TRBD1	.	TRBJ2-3	CSARDQGASTDTQYF	TGCAGTGCTAGAGATCAGGGGGCTAGCACAGATACGCAGTATTTT
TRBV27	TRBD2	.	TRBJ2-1	CASSYGLAGGLGEQFF	TGTGCCAGCAGCTACGGACTAGCGGGGGGGCTAGGTGAGCAGTTCTTC
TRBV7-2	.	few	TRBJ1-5	CASSLGNRNQPQHF	TGTGCCAGCAGCTTAGGGAACAGAAATCAGCCCCAGCATTTT
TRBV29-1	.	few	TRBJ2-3	CSVAGRYTDTQYF	TGCAGCGTGGCGGGGCGCTACACAGATACGCAGTATTTT
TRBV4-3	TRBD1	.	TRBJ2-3	CDSSFRLRGSSTDTQYF	TGCGACAGCAGCTTCCGGCTCAGGGGGTCTAGCACAGATACGCAGTATTTT
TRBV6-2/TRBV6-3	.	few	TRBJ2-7	CASSYPEDRDSYEQYF	TGTGCCAGCAGTTACCCGGAAGACCGGGACTCCTACGAGCAGTACTTC
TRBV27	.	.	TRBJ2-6	CASSLRGLAGANVLTF	TGTGCCAGCAGTTTACGGGGGCTGGCAGGGGCCAACGTCCTGACTTTC
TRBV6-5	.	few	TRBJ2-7	CASSYSGISPGEQYF	TGTGCCAGCAGTTACTCGGGCATCTCGCCTGGCGAGCAGTACTTC
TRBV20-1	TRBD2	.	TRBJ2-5	CSASKLAGLQETQYF	TGCAGTGCTAGCAAACTAGCGGGCCTCCAAGAGACCCAGTACTTC
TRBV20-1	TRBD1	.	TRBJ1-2	CSARDHRTGDYGYTF	TGCAGTGCTAGAGATCACAGGACAGGGGACTATGGCTACACCTTC
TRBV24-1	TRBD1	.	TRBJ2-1	CATSDPPGQGGGEQFF	TGTGCCACCAGTGATCCTCCGGGACAGGGTGGTGGTGAGCAGTTCTTC
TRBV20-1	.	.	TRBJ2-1	CSAQNRANEQCF	TGCAGTGCCCAAAACCGGGCGAATGAGCAGTGCTTC
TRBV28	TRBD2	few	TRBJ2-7	CASSSSGWRGGSYEQYF	TGTGCCAGCAGTTCATCGGGGTGGCGGGGGGGCTCCTACGAGCAGTACTTC
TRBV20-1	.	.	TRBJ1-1	CSARARTVTTEAFF	TGCAGTGCTAGGGCGAGGACAGTCACCACTGAAGCTTTCTTT
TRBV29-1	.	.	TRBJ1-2	CSGNTGYGYTF	TGCAGCGGCAATACGGGGTATGGCTACACCTTC
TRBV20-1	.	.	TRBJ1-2	CSARYLGYYGYTF	TGCAGTGCTAGATATTTGGGATACTATGGCTACACCTTC